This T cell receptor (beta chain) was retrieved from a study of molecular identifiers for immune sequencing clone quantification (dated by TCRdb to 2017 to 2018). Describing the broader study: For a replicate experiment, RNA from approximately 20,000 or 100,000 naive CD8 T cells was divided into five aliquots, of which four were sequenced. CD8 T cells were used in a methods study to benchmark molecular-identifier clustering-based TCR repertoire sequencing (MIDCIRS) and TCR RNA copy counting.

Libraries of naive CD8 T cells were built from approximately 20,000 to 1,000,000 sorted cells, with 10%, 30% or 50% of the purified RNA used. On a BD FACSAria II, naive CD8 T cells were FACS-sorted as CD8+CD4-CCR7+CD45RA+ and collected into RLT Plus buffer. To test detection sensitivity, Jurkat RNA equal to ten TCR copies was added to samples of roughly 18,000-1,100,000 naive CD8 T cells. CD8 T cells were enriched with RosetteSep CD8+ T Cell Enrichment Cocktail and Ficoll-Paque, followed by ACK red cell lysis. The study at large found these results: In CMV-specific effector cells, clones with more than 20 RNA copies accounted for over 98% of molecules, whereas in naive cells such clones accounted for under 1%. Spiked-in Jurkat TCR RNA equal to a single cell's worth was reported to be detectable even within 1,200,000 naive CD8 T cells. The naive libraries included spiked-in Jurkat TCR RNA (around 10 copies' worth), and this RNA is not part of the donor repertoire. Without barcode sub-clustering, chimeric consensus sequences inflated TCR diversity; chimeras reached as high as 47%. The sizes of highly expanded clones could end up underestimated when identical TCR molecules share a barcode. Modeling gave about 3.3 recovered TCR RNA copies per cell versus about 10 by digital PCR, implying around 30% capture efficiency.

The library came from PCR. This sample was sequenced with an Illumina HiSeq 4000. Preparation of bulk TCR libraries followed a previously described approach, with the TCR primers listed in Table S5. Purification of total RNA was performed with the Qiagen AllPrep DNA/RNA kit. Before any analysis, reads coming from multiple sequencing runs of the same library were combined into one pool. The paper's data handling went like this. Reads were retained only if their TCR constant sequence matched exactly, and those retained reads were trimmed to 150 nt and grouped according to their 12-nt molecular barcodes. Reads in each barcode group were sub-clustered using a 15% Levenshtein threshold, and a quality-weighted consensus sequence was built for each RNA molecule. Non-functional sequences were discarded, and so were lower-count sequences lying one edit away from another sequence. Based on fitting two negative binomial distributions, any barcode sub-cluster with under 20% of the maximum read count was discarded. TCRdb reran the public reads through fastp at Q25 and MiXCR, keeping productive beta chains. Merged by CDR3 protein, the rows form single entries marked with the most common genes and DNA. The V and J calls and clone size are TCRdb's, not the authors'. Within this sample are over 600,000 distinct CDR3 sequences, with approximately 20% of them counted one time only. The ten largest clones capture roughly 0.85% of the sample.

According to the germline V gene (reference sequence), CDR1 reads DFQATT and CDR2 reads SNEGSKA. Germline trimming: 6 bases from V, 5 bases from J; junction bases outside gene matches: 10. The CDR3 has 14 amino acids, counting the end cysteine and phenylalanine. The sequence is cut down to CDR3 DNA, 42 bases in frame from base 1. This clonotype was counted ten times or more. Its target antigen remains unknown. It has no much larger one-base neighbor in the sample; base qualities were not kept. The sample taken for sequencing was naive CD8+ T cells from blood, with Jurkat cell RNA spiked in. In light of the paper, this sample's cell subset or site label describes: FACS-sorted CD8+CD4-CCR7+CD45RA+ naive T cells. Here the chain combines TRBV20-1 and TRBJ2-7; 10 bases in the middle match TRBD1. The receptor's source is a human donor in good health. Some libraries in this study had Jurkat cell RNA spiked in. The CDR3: CSAAGGQGDNEQYF. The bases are TGCAGTGCCGCGGGAGGACAGGGGGACAACGAGCAGTACTTC.